The rows below give T cell receptor beta chains drawn from one sample of a study of beta chain features in type 1 diabetes. The method was immunoSEQ multiplex PCR; TCRdb's version includes in-frame clones alone and lacks a portion of them. The sample contains about 68,000 clones, just under 50% of which appear only once. The sequenced sample consisted of central memory CD4+ T cells from blood. These receptors all come from a man aged 25 to 40 with type 1 diabetes. Each CDR3 is given with its conserved first and last residue.

cdr3_aa	v_call
CASSLTSDRSSYEQYF	TRBV5-4
CATSRLAGAVDTQYF	TRBV15
CASSMVRTSALDTQYF	TRBV5-1
CASSATSGSETQYF	TRBV5-1
CASSPLGSSGGSQETQYF	TRBV18
CASSPTSGSFYEQYF	TRBV7-2
CASSLVAGAGGYTF	TRBV5-1
CASSLSSGRSYNEQFF	TRBV19
CASSLRQGSNSGNTIYF	TRBV4-1
CASSQDLDGGTDTQYF	TRBV4-1
CASSLGLSGSYYEQYF	TRBV5-1
CASSGGQGSTGELFF	TRBV7-9
CASSPNAGGQETQYF	TRBV27
CASSQVGYGVVGEQYF	TRBV4-2
CASSLGPAPINTGELFF	TRBV5-5
CASGRGQGISYEQYF	TRBV12-5
CASTLTPTGVYEQYF	TRBV2
CASSSDRNPLRTEAFF	TRBV5-8
CASRNLGQSYEQYF	TRBV7-9
CASTRGQGAYEQYF	TRBV5-1
CASSETQALNTEAFF	TRBV2
CAWSVGGVSSYEQYF	TRBV30
CASSPGLAGGKTYEQYF	TRBV7-2
CASRGQCREQYF	TRBV21-1
CASSAGTARQPQHF	TRBV25-1
CASSGAGELFF	TRBV6-1
CASSTGGDQPQHF	TRBV7-2
CASSRQAPNTEAFF	TRBV21-1
CASSVQTRRETQYF	TRBV28
CAWSVVSRNSPLHF	TRBV30
CATSREASGGLLNEQFF	TRBV15
CASSLGDRGLGTEAFF	TRBV11-3
CASSPQGTNEKLFF	TRBV5-1
CASSYGGRTDGYTF	TRBV6-6
CASSYGRVYEQYF	TRBV6-8
CSVGTGTGELFF	TRBV29-1
CSVAGGAGELFF	TRBV29-1
CASSQSRGTASYEQYF	TRBV18
CASSPLAGVRGEQFF	TRBV7-2
CASSQLDMGLSTYEQYF	TRBV4-1